A single sample is the source of the 32 T cell receptor beta chains below, sequenced in a study of response to subunit inactivated influenza vaccine. TCRdb reprocessed the RT-PCR reads with MiXCR, giving one entry per CDR3 protein. Of 400,000 to 650,000 distinct CDR3 sequences in the sample, 6.5% to 8% were seen once. The specimen was PBMCs from blood, collected less than 30 months after vaccination. The receptors derive from a man between 50 and 69 years old who received an inactivated influenza vaccine.

This clonotype has a count of ten or more. The genes are TRBV10-3 and TRBJ2-5; D is uncertain. CDR1 and CDR2 (germline): ENHRY, SYGVKD. This CDR3 region has 13 residues. Trimming stripped 2 bases from V and 1 base from J, with 5 bases between. DNA for the CDR3: TGTGCCATCAGTGAGATTATCCAAGAGACCCAGTACTTC. This codes for CAISEIIQETQYF.

This clonotype was observed at least ten times. V usage is TRBV4-1 and J usage is TRBJ2-1; 7 nucleotides align to TRBD2. V dropped 1 base and J dropped 1; count of bases not matched to a gene: 1. This CDR3 spans 15 amino acids. CDR1 is MGHRA and CDR2 is YSYEKL in the germline V gene. CDR3: CASSQAGGSYNEQFF. DNA for the CDR3: TGCGCCAGCAGCCAAGCGGGGGGATCCTACAATGAGCAGTTCTTC.

This chain links TRBV3-1 with TRBJ1-2, with D perhaps matching TRBD1 (5 bases). Germline CDR1 is LGHDT and CDR2 is YNNKEL (reference sequence). The CDR3 spans 13 residues. The V end was cut by 6 bases, the J end by 8 bases, with 16 bases between. CDR3 coding DNA: TGTGCCAGCAGTCAAAGGTCAGGGACGGGCTACACCTTC. As protein: CASSQRSGTGYTF.

This clonotype was found many times. The chain has TRBV28 and TRBJ1-1; TRBD1 aligns across 12 bases. From germline, CDR1 is MDHEN and CDR2 SYDVKM. V was clipped by 4 bases and J by 4 bases; unmatched bases: 13. This CDR3 region has 18 residues. CDR3 region: CASSSPEGQGAGATEAFF. CDR3 sequence (DNA): TGTGCCAGCAGTTCCCCAGAGGGACAGGGGGCTGGGGCCACTGAAGCTTTCTTT. Full variable domain (remainder filled in from reference TRBV28 and TRBJ1-1): DVKVTQSSRYLVKRTGEKVFLECVQDMDHENMFWYRQDPGLGLRLIYFSYDVKMKEKGDIPEGYSVSREKKERFSLILESASTNQTSMYLCASSSPEGQGAGATEAFFGQGTRLTVV.

This clonotype was seen many times. The chain recombines TRBV5-1 with TRBJ2-7, with D tentatively TRBD1 (6 bases). Germline V gene lookup returns CDR1 SGHRS and CDR2 YFSETQ. The V end was cut by 4 bases, the J end by 3 bases, with 8 bases between. CDR3 length: 12 amino acids. The CDR3 DNA reads as TGCGCCAGCAGCAGGGACAACTACGAGCAGTACTTC. This encodes CASSRDNYEQYF.

This clonotype was observed a handful of times. The rearrangement joins TRBV29-1 to TRBJ1-1; D not certain. This CDR3 has 10 residues. The V gene lost 6 bases and the J gene lost 7 bases, with 9 bases spanning the gap. Germline values: CDR1 SQVTM, CDR2 ANQGSEA. The DNA for the CDR3 is TGCAGCGTGCGGTGGGGTGAAGCTTTCTTT. Residues: CSVRWGEAFF.

This clonotype was counted ten times or more. The chain employs TRBV5-1 and TRBJ2-2; maybe TRBD2 (6 bases). V was clipped by 6 bases and J by 4 bases, with 16 bases between them. The germline CDR1 and CDR2 sequences are SGHRS and YFSETQ. The CDR3 totals 15 residues. CDR3 in amino acids: CASKAGTMTTGELFF. In nucleotides, the CDR3 is TGCGCCAGCAAGGCGGGGACCATGACCACCGGGGAGCTGTTTTTT. The full variable domain, in which reference TRBV5-1 and TRBJ2-2 provide the parts outside the CDR3, is KAGVTQTPRYLIKTRGQQVTLSCSPISGHRSVSWYQQTPGQGLQFLFEYFSETQRNKGNFPGRFSGRQFSNSRSEMNVSTLELGDSALYLCASKAGTMTTGELFFGEGSRLTVL.

This clonotype showed up just a few times. The chain is built from TRBV5-1 and TRBJ1-1; D gene unclear. The CDR3 spans 16 residues. The V gene's germline CDR1 is SGHRS and CDR2 YFSETQ. Trimming pared 1 base from V and 0 bases from J, leaving 13 bases between. As DNA, the CDR3 is TGCGCCAGCAGCTTGATGGCAGGCCAAGTGAACACTGAAGCTTTCTTT. This translates into CASSLMAGQVNTEAFF.

This clonotype was seen many times. The CDR3 reads CASSQVLGTGDRTQYF. CDR3 DNA sequence: TGCGCCAGCAGCCAAGTCCTTGGGACAGGGGATCGTACGCAGTATTTT. The chain has TRBV4-3 and TRBJ2-3, with TRBD1 matching over 10 bases. This CDR3 region has 16 residues. Germline V gene lookup returns CDR1 LGHNA and CDR2 YSLEER. Germline trimming cut 1 base from V and 8 bases from J; bases unmatched to any gene: 9.

This clonotype was seen only a few times. The chain combines TRBV6-5 with TRBJ1-1; maybe TRBD1 (5 bases). This CDR3 contains 17 residues. CDR1 MNHEY and CDR2 SVGAGI come from the germline V gene. Between the trimmed V and J ends, which lost 0 bases and 8 bases, there was a span of 22 bases. The CDR3: CASSYSSGLSGSTEAFF. The CDR3 coding sequence is TGTGCCAGCAGTTACTCATCGGGGCTAAGTGGATCGACCGAAGCTTTCTTT.

J is TRBJ2-1 and V is TRBV20-1, with 9 bases aligning to TRBD2. Trimming removed 1 base from V and 6 bases from J; junction bases left unmatched: 7. The CDR3 runs 15 residues. Germline V lookup: CDR1 DFQATT, CDR2 SNEGSKA (reference sequence). CDR3 coding DNA: TGCAGTGCTAGAGTCCTAGCGGGAACGGGCAATGAGCAGTTCTTC. Protein: CSARVLAGTGNEQFF.

In this sample, this clonotype turned up a few times. This CDR3 is CSASDGGEQFF. The CDR3 DNA is TGCAGTGCTAGCGACGGGGGTGAGCAGTTCTTC. The genes are TRBV20-1 and TRBJ2-1; possibly TRBD2 for D (6 bases). Between the trimmed V and J ends, which lost 3 bases and 9 bases, there was a span of 9 bases. The length of the CDR3 is 11 residues. Germline V CDR1 and CDR2: DFQATT, SNEGSKA (reference sequence).

In this sample, this clonotype turned up a few times. The chain uses TRBV4-3 and TRBJ1-2; D unclear. The ends were cut back, 0 bases at V and 2 bases at J, with 10 bases in the middle. Germline assignment: CDR1 LGHNA and CDR2 YSLEER. The CDR3 is 15 residues long. CDR3 nucleotides: TGCGCCAGCAGCCAAGATAGGAGGAACAACTATGGCTACACCTTC. Translating gives CASSQDRRNNYGYTF.

The V call is TRBV29-1, the J call TRBJ2-1; 9 bases map to TRBD2. Per germline, CDR1 SQVTM and CDR2 ANQGSEA. The V segment lost 1 base and the J segment 8 bases; nucleotides outside the gene matches: 9. The CDR3 is 15 amino acids. CDR3 DNA sequence: TGCAGCGTTGAAGGGGCTAGCGGGAAGAGAGATGAGCAGTTCTTC. Protein product: CSVEGASGKRDEQFF.

The chain links TRBV7-9 to TRBJ1-2, with D unresolved. Germline V gene sequence: CDR1 SEHNR, CDR2 FQNEAQ (reference sequence). CDR3 size: 12 residues. The V gene lost 5 bases and the J gene lost 4 bases, with 8 bases spanning the gap. The CDR3 loop is CASSPQIYGYTF. The CDR3 DNA is TGTGCCAGCAGCCCCCAAATCTATGGCTACACCTTC.

This clonotype was picked up many times. This chain connects TRBV7-9 to TRBJ1-1, with D tentatively TRBD1 (5 bases). The germline V gene encodes CDR1 SEHNR and CDR2 FQNEAQ (reference sequence). The CDR3 spans 15 residues. With 5 bases removed from V and 3 bases from J, the gap between germline ends came to 16 bases. The CDR3 loop is CASSRGAGADTEAFF. The CDR3 coding sequence is TGTGCCAGCAGCCGAGGGGCCGGGGCCGACACTGAAGCTTTCTTT.

Only a few counts were recorded for this clonotype. This rearrangement joins TRBV5-1 to TRBJ2-3; TRBD2 aligns across 12 bases. Germline V lookup: CDR1 SGHRS, CDR2 YFSETQ. Germline trimming cut 0 bases from V and 4 bases from J; bases unmatched to any gene: 3. This CDR3 has 16 amino acids. The CDR3 spells CASSLETSGSADTQYF. CDR3 sequence (DNA): TGCGCCAGCAGCTTGGAGACTAGCGGGAGTGCAGATACGCAGTATTTT.

V and J are TRBV3-1 and TRBJ1-1, with D uncertain. The V gene lost 1 base and the J gene lost 4 bases, with 10 bases spanning the gap. Germline V gene lookup returns CDR1 LGHDT and CDR2 YNNKEL (reference sequence). This CDR3 contains 14 residues. CDR3 bases: TGTGCCAGCAGCCAAGTTGGGGAAACCACTGAAGCTTTCTTT. Translated, it gives CASSQVGETTEAFF.

V gene TRBV28 combines with J gene TRBJ2-1; the match to TRBD1 covers 7 bases. The junction had 7 bases not matched to a gene; V was cut back by 5 bases and J by 0 bases. Germline V lookup: CDR1 MDHEN, CDR2 SYDVKM. CDR3 length: 16 amino acids. CDR3 sequence: CASSVGQTTSYNEQFF. The CDR3 region has the DNA TGTGCCAGCAGTGTGGGACAGACCACCTCCTACAATGAGCAGTTCTTC.

This clonotype was detected ten times or more. J is TRBJ2-7 and V is TRBV6-2 or TRBV6-3; 10 bases map to TRBD2. The V segment lost 2 bases and the J segment 0 bases; nucleotides outside the gene matches: 4. CDR1 is MNHEY, CDR2 SVGEGT, per germline. The CDR3 spans 16 residues. The CDR3, as DNA: TGTGCCAGCAGTTACAGCCCTAGCGGGAGCTCCTACGAGCAGTACTTC. The encoded protein is CASSYSPSGSSYEQYF.

Many counts were recorded for this clonotype. The chain recombines TRBV29-1 with TRBJ2-1; D call uncertain. The CDR3 is 11 residues long. Trimming removed 4 bases from V and 6 bases from J, with 7 bases in between. Germline V gives CDR1 SQVTM, CDR2 ANQGSEA. Written as DNA, the CDR3 is TGCAGCGTTGCGCGGTTCAATGAGCAGTTCTTC. Translation gives CSVARFNEQFF.

This clonotype was seen more than once but under ten times. This rearrangement joins TRBV29-1 to TRBJ2-3; D is perhaps TRBD1 (5 bases). The CDR3 runs 14 residues. Trimming stripped 4 bases from V and 2 bases from J, with 13 bases between. In germline, CDR1 is SQVTM, CDR2 ANQGSEA. The CDR3 here is CSVGSGSYTDTQYF. The CDR3 DNA reads TGCAGCGTTGGCTCAGGGTCCTACACAGATACGCAGTATTTT.

This clonotype was found many times. The chain recombines TRBV6-5 with TRBJ1-4; maybe TRBD1 (6 bases). V gave up 2 bases and J gave up 8 bases, with 18 bases separating them. This CDR3 comprises 16 residues. Germline-derived CDR1 and CDR2 are MNHEY and SVGAGI. Written as DNA, the CDR3 is TGTGCCAGCAGTTACGAGATGGGGGGCCGAGGGGAAAAACTGTTTTTT. Translation gives CASSYEMGGRGEKLFF.

The chain is built from TRBV7-9 and TRBJ1-6, with TRBD1 matching over 7 bases. The V gene end was trimmed by 5 bases and the J gene end by 7 bases; junction bases not matched to a gene: 11. This CDR3 is built from 16 residues. Germline V CDR1 and CDR2: SEHNR, FQNEAQ (reference sequence). The DNA for the CDR3 is TGTGCCAGCAGCACCAGACAGGGCGCGGGGAATTCACCCCTCCACTTT. Amino acids: CASSTRQGAGNSPLHF.

This clonotype was detected many times. This chain uses TRBV11-2 with TRBJ2-3; D is perhaps TRBD2 (6 bases). Germline CDR1 and CDR2: SGHAT and FQNNGV. Between the trimmed V and J ends, which lost 1 base and 2 bases, there was a span of 16 bases. The CDR3 runs to 17 residues. The CDR3 nucleotides read TGTGCCAGCAGCTTAGGGGGGGTGGAGCGGTACACAGATACGCAGTATTTT. This codes for CASSLGGVERYTDTQYF.

This clonotype has just a few counts. This chain joins TRBV29-1 and TRBJ2-2, with TRBD2 matching 11 bases. V lost 7 bases to trimming and J lost 5 bases; unmatched junction nucleotides: 6. This CDR3 region has 14 residues. Germline CDR1 is SQVTM and CDR2 is ANQGSEA. The CDR3 DNA reads as TGCAGCGCCCAGGGGACTAGCGGAACCGGGGAGCTGTTTTTT. Protein product: CSAQGTSGTGELFF.

This chain joins TRBV18 and TRBJ2-1; D not resolved. Germline V gene sequence: CDR1 KGHSH, CDR2 LQKENI. The CDR3 has 18 residues. V lost 3 bases and J lost 5, with 23 bases in between. This chain's CDR3 is CASSPSEMDPWRDNEQFF. The CDR3 DNA reads as TGTGCCAGCTCACCGTCAGAAATGGATCCTTGGCGCGACAATGAGCAGTTCTTC.

This chain uses TRBV6-2 or TRBV6-3 with TRBJ2-7; D not certain. The CDR3 consists of 15 residues. Germline V gene lookup returns CDR1 MNHEY and CDR2 SVGEGT. V was cut by 6 bases and J by 2 bases, with 17 bases left in between. As DNA, the CDR3 is TGTGCCAGCAGGCCTGACACCTGCACCGCCTACGAGCAGTACTTC. This encodes CASRPDTCTAYEQYF.

This clonotype was observed many times. The chain has TRBV6-2 or TRBV6-3 and TRBJ1-1; the D is unclear. The CDR3 extends over 14 amino acids. V lost 6 bases to trimming and J lost 6 bases, with 17 bases between them. Germline assignment: CDR1 MNHEY and CDR2 SVGEGT. The CDR3 loop is CASSDLFSKAEAFF. The CDR3 DNA reads TGTGCCAGCAGCGACCTTTTCTCGAAGGCTGAAGCTTTCTTT.

This clonotype was observed a handful of times. The chain links TRBV5-1 to TRBJ2-7; TRBD2 is a possible D gene (5 bases). The CDR3 consists of 15 residues. Trimming cost V 0 bases and J 4 bases, with 14 bases left between them. Germline V gives CDR1 SGHRS, CDR2 YFSETQ. The CDR3 nucleotides are TGCGCCAGCAGCTTGGAGATCCCGGGGAAGTACGAGCAGTACTTC. It encodes CASSLEIPGKYEQYF.

There are a few counts of this clonotype. V gene TRBV9 combines with J gene TRBJ1-2; D possibly corresponds to TRBD1 (5 bases). Trimming pared 1 base from V and 8 bases from J, leaving 15 bases between. Per germline, CDR1 SGDLS and CDR2 YYNGEE. CDR3 length equals 14 residues. The CDR3 is CASSVQGSPLGYTF. DNA of the CDR3: TGTGCCAGCAGCGTACAGGGAAGCCCACTGGGCTACACCTTC.

The sample holds many counts of this clonotype. CDR3 sequence reads: CSAREWGYGGSGNTEAFF. The CDR3 DNA reads as TGCAGTGCTAGAGAGTGGGGATACGGAGGGTCGGGGAACACTGAAGCTTTCTTT. The chain recombines TRBV20-1 with TRBJ1-1; D remains unclear. Germline CDR1 is DFQATT and CDR2 is SNEGSKA (reference sequence). CDR3 length equals 18 residues. V was clipped by 0 bases and J by 1 base, with 21 bases between them.